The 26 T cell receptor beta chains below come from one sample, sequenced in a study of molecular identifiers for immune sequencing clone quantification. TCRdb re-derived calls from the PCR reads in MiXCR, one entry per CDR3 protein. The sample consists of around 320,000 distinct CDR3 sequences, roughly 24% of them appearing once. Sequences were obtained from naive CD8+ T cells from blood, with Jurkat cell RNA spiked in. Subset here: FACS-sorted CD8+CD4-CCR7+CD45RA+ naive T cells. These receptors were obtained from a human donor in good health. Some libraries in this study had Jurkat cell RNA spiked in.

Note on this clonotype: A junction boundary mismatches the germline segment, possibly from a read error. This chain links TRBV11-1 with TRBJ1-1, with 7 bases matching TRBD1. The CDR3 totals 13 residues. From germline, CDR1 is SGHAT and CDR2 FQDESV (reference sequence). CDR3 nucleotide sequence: TGTGCCAGCAGCTGGGGACAGCTCACTGAAGCTCTCTTT. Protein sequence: CASSWGQLTEALF. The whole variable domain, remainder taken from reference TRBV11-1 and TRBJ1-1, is EAEVAQSPRYKITEKSQAVAFWCDPISGHATLYWYRQILGQGPELLVQFQDESVVDDSQLPKDRFSAERLKGVDSTLKIQPAELGDSAMYLCASSWGQLTEALFGQGTRLTVV.

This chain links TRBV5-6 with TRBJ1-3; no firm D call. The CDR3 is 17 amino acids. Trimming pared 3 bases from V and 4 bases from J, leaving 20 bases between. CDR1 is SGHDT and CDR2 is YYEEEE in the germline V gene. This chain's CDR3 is CASSSSSTPLYGNTIYF. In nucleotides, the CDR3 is TGTGCCAGCAGCTCATCAAGTACACCTCTTTACGGAAACACCATATATTTT. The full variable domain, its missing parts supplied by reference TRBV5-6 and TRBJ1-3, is DAGVTQSPTHLIKTRGQQVTLRCSPKSGHDTVSWYQQALGQGPQFIFQYYEEEERQRGNFPDRFSGHQFPNYSSELNVNALLLGDSALYLCASSSSSTPLYGNTIYFGEGSWLTVV.

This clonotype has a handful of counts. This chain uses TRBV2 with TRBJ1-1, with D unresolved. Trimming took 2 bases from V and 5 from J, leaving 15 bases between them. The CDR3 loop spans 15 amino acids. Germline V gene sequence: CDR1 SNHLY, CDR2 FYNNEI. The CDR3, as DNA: TGTGCCAGCAGTGAATTTCTAGGGCTGGGAACTGAAGCTTTCTTT. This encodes CASSEFLGLGTEAFF.

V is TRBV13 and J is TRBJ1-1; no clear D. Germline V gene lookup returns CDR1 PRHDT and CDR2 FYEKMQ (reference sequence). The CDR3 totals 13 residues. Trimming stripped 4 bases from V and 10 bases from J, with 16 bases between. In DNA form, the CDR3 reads TGTGCCAGCAGCTCTCAATTGAACCCTGCAGCTTTCTTT. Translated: CASSSQLNPAAFF.

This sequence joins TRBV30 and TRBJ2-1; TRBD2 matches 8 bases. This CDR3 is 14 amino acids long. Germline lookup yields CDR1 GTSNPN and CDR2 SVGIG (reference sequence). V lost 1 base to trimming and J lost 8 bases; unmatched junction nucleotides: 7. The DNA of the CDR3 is TGTGCCTGGAGTGGTAGCGGGATTACTGATGAGCAGTTCTTC. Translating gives CAWSGSGITDEQFF.

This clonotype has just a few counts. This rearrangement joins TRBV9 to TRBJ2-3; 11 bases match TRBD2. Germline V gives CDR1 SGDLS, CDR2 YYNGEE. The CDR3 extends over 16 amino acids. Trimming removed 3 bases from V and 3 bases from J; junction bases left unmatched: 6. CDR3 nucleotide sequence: TGTGCCAGCAGCGCACGACTAGCGGGAATTACAGATACGCAGTATTTT. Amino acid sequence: CASSARLAGITDTQYF.

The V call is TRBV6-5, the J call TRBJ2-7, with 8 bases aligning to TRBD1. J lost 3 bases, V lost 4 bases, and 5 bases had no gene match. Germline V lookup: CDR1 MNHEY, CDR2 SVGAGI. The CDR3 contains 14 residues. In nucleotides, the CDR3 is TGTGCCAGCAGTTTACCGGACAGGGTCTACGAGCAGTACTTC. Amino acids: CASSLPDRVYEQYF.

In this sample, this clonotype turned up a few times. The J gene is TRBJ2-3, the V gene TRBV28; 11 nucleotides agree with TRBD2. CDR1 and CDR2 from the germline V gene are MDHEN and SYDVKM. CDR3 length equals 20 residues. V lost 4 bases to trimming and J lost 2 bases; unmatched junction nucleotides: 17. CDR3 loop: CASSSRDIGLAGVHTDTQYF. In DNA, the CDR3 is TGTGCCAGCAGTTCGCGGGACATAGGACTAGCGGGTGTTCACACAGATACGCAGTATTTT.

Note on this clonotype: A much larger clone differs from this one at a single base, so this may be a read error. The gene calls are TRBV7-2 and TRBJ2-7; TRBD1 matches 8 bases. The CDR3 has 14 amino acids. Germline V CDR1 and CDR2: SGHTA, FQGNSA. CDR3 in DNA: TGTGCCAGCAGCTCCATGACAGGGGCCTACGAGCAGAACTTC. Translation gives CASSSMTGAYEQNF.

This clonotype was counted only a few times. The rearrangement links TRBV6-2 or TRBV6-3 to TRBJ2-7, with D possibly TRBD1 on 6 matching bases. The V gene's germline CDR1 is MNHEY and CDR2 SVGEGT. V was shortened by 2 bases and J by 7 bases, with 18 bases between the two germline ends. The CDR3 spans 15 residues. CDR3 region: CASSYGTLTGMEQYF. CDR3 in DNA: TGTGCCAGCAGTTACGGGACCCTGACAGGAATGGAGCAGTACTTC.

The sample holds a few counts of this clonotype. CDR3 region: CASGLSRTGVTGELFF. The CDR3 nucleotides read TGTGCTAGTGGACTGAGTCGGACAGGGGTCACCGGGGAGCTGTTTTTT. This rearrangement joins TRBV12-5 to TRBJ2-2; 9 bases agree with TRBD1. J was trimmed by 4 bases and V by 6 bases; bases with no gene match: 9. Germline V lookup: CDR1 LGHNT, CDR2 FRNRAP. CDR3 length: 16 residues.

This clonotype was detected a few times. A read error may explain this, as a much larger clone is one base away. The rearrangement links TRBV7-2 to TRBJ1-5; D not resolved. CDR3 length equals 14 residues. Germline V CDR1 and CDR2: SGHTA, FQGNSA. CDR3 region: CASSYGYSNQPQPF. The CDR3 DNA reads TGTGCCAGCAGCTACGGTTATAGCAATCAGCCCCAGCCTTTT.

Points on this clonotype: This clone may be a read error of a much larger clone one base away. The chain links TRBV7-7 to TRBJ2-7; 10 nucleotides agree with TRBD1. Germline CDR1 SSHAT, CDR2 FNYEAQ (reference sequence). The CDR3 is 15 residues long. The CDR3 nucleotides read TGTGCTAGCAGTCGGGGGGCGGGACAGGGGTACGAGCAGTACTTC. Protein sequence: CASSRGAGQGYEQYF.

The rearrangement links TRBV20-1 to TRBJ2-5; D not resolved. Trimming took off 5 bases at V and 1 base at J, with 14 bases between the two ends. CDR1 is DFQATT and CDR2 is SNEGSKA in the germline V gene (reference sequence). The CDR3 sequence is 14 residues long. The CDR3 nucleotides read TGCAGTGCTTCTACCACAACCCCCCAAGAGACCCAGTACTTC. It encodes CSASTTTPQETQYF.

The CDR3 coding sequence is TGCGCCAGCAGCCCGCTTTCGGGGGACTACGAGCAGTACTTC. Its protein product is CASSPLSGDYEQYF. V is TRBV4-1 and J is TRBJ2-7, with D possibly matching TRBD2 (6 bases). Trimming pared 4 bases from V and 3 bases from J, leaving 13 bases between. CDR1 is MGHRA, CDR2 YSYEKL, per germline. This CDR3 region has 14 residues.

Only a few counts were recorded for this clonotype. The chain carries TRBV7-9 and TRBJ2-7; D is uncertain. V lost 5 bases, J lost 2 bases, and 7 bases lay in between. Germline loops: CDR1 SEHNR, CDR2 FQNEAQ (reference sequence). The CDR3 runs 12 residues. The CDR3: CASSRSTYEQYF. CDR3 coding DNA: TGTGCCAGCAGCAGGAGCACCTACGAGCAGTACTTC.

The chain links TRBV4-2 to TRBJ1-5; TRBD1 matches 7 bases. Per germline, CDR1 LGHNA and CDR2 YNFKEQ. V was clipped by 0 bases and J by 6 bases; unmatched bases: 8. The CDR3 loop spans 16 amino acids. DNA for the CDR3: TGTGCCAGCAGCCAAGACAGGGGGGCCGCCGGTCAGCCCCAGCATTTT. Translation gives CASSQDRGAAGQPQHF.

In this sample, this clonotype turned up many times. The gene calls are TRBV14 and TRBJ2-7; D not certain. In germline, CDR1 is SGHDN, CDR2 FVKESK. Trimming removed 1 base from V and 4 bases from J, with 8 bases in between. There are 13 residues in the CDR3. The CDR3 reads CASSQVEDYEQYF. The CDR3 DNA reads TGTGCCAGCAGCCAAGTCGAGGATTACGAGCAGTACTTC. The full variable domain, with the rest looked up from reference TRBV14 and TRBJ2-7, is EAGVTQFPSHSVIEKGQTVTLRCDPISGHDNLYWYRRVMGKEIKFLLHFVKESKQDESGMPNNRFLAERTGGTYSTLKVQPAELEDSGVYFCASSQVEDYEQYFGPGTRLTVT.

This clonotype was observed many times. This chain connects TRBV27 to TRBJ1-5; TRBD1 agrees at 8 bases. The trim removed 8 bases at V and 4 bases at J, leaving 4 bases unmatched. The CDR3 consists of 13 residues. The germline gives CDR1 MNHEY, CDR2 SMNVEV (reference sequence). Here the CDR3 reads CASRQGLNQPQHF. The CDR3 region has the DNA TGTGCCAGCCGACAGGGGCTAAATCAGCCCCAGCATTTT.

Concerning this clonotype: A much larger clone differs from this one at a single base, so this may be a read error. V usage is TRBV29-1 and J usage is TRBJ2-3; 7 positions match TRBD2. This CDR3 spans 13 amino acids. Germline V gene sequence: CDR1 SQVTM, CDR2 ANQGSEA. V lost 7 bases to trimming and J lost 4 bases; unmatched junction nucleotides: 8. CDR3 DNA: TGCAGCGCTGGGATCGGGAGGTCAGATACGCAGTATTTT. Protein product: CSAGIGRSDTQYF.

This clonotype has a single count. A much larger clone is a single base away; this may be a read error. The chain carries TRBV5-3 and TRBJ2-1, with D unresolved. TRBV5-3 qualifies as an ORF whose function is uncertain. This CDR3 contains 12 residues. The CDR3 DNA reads TGTGCCAGCAGCCAGACCTACAATGAGCAGCTCTTC. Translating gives CASSQTYNEQLF.

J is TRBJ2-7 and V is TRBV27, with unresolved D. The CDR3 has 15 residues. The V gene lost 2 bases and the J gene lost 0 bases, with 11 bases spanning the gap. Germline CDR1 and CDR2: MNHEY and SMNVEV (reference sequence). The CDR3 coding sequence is TGTGCCAGCAGTTTAGCCAGGAAGGTCTCCTACGAGCAGTACTTC. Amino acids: CASSLARKVSYEQYF.

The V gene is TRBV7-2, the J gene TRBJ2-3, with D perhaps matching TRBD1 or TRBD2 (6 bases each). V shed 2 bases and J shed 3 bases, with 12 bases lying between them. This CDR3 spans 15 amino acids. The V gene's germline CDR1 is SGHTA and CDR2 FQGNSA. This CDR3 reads CASSLTGGLTDTQYF. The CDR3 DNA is TGTGCCAGCAGCTTAACCGGGGGCTTAACAGATACGCAGTATTTT.

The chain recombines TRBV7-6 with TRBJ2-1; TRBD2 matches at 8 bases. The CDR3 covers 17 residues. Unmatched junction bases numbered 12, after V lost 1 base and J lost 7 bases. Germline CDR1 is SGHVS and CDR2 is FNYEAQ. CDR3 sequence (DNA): TGTGCCAGCAGCTTAGGCTGGGGCGGGGGGCCTGGGAATGAGCAGTTCTTC. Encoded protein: CASSLGWGGGPGNEQFF.

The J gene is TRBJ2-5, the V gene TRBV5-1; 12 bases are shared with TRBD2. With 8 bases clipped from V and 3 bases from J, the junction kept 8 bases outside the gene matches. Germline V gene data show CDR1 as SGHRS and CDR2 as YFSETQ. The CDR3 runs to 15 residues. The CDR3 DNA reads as TGCGCCAGTATGATGACTAGCGGGGGAAAAGAGACCCAGTACTTC. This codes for CASMMTSGGKETQYF.

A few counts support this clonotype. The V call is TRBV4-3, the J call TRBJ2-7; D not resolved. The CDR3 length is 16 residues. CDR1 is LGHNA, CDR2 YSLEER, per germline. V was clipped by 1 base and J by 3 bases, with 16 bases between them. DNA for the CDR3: TGCGCCAGCAGCCAAGGTCTCGCGGCATTCGACTACGAGCAGTACTTC. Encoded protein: CASSQGLAAFDYEQYF.